Listed below are T cell receptor beta chains from one sample, sequenced in a study of blood T cells in healthy people across ages. One entry per CDR3 protein, called by TCRdb with MiXCR from the 5' RACE reads. The sample lists some 900,000 distinct CDR3 sequences, around 46% occurring once. Input material: blood. These receptors were collected from a man aged 30 to 45 in good health. Both conserved end residues are trimmed from each CDR3. Not all rows give a size; the values are once, few, many and, for expanded clones, a class.

TRBV6-1	-	TRBJ1-2	ASIPDSSYGYT
TRBV6-5	once	-	ASSQQSDREQY
TRBV3-1	few	TRBJ2-7	ASSPWERQAYEQY
TRBV29-1	-	TRBJ2-1	SVLTPDGYNEQF
TRBV27	-	TRBJ1-5	ASRPGGSQPQH
TRBV7-9	-	TRBJ1-1	ASTEARTGTEAF
TRBV10-3	-	TRBJ2-1	ASTLDRVNEQF
TRBV7-2	many	TRBJ2-3	ASSLRLAPTDTQY
TRBV4-1	-	TRBJ1-1	ASSRSIQAIEAF
TRBV6-5	-	TRBJ2-1	ASSSTHYNEQF
TRBV9	-	TRBJ2-2	ASSASRLAGVDTGELF
TRBV7-9	few	TRBJ2-3	ASSLRVEGGTDTQY
TRBV20-1	-	TRBJ1-6	SARNGEHSPLH
TRBV5-1	few	TRBJ2-5	ASSLNTGNGETQY
TRBV28	few	TRBJ2-1	ASSSAGTPTANEQF
TRBV11-2	-	TRBJ2-3	ASSLGVLRDTQY
TRBV28	-	TRBJ2-7	ASSLEGQGSYEQY
TRBV6-5	few	TRBJ2-6	ASSYEGPSGANVLT
TRBV14	-	TRBJ2-5	ASSQVWTGVRETQY
TRBV10-2	few	TRBJ2-7	ASREVPYEQY
TRBV20-1	-	TRBJ2-1	SARPQKGSILAEQF
TRBV11-2	-	TRBJ2-7	ASSPLSRDRGRRANSYEQY
TRBV28	-	TRBJ2-1	ASTSPNRGEQF
TRBV5-1	-	TRBJ1-2	ASSLADRGTNYGYT
TRBV7-9	-	TRBJ1-5	ASSSGTGGWAQH
TRBV28	-	TRBJ2-3	ASSLRGPRTDTQY
TRBV14	-	TRBJ1-6	ASSQGQGRTYNSPLH
TRBV6-5	-	TRBJ1-2	ASSYAGLGGYT
TRBV4-3	-	TRBJ1-4	ASSQDGGGSFVEKLF
TRBV7-2	once	TRBJ2-5	ASSLGAGGRKETQY
TRBV12-3/TRBV12-4	-	TRBJ2-2	ASSGDRVSTGELF
TRBV20-1	-	TRBJ1-1	SARGGQGPVTEAF
TRBV11-3	-	TRBJ2-3	ASSPFLGQGNADTQY
TRBV2	-	TRBJ2-1	ASSPEGPPSRPF
TRBV10-3	-	-	AISPSIETQY
TRBV20-1	few	TRBJ1-1	SALEQNTEAF
TRBV4-1	-	TRBJ2-7	ASSPGGQGTYEQY
TRBV29-1	few	TRBJ2-6	SVSVVSGANVLT
TRBV2	many	TRBJ2-1	ASSGGQRGAYNEQF
TRBV5-1	once	TRBJ2-1	ASSVRDPYEQF